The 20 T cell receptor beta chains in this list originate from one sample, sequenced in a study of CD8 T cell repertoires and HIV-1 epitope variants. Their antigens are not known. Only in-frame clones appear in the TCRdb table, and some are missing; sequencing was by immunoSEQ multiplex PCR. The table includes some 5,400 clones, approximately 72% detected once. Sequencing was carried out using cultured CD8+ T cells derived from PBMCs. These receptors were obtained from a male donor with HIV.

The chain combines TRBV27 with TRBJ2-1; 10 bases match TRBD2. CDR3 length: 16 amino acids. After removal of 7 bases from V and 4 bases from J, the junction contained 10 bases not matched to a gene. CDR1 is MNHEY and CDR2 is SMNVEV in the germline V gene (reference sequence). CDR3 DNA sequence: TGTGCCAGCATCCTCAAAGCGGGAGGGCCTTACAATGAGCAGTTCTTC. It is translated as CASILKAGGPYNEQFF.

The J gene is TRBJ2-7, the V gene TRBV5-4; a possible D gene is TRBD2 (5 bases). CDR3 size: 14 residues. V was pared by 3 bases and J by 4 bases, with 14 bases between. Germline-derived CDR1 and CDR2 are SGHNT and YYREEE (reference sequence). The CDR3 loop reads CASSWDRDSYEQYF. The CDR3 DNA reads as TGTGCCAGCAGCTGGGATCGGGATTCGTACGAGCAGTACTTC.

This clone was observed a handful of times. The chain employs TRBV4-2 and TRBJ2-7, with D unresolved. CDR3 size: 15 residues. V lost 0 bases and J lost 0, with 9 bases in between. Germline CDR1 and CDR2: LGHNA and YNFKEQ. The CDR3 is CASSQERTFSYEQYF. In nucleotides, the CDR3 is TGTGCCAGCAGCCAAGAAAGGACGTTCTCCTACGAGCAGTACTTC.

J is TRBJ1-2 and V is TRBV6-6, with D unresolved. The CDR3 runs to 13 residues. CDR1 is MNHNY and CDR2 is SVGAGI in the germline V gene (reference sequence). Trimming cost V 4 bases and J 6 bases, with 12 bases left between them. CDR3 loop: CASSLHDRDGYTF. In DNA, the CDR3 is TGTGCCAGCAGTTTACACGATCGGGATGGCTACACCTTC.

CDR3 amino acids: CASSSVQGGNEQYF. The CDR3 DNA follows: TGTGCCAGCAGTTCTGTTCAAGGGGGAAACGAGCAGTACTTC. The genes are TRBV28 and TRBJ2-7, with a possible D match to TRBD1 (6 bases). This CDR3 is built from 14 residues. Trimming pared 4 bases from V and 5 bases from J, leaving 15 bases between. Germline lookup yields CDR1 MDHEN and CDR2 SYDVKM.

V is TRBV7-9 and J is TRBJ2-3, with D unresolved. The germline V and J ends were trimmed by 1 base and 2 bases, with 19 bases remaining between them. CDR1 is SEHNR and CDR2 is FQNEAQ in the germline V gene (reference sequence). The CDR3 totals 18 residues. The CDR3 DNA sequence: TGTGCCAGCAGCTTAGAAAGTTTCGTGGGAATAGACACAGATACGCAGTATTTT. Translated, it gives CASSLESFVGIDTDTQYF.

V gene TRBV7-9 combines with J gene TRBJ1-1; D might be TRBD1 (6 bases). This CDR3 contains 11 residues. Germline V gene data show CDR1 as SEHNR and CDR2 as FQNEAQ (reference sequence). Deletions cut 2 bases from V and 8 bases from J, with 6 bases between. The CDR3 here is CASSLTGEAFF. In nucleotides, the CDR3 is TGTGCCAGCAGCTTAACAGGGGAAGCTTTCTTT.

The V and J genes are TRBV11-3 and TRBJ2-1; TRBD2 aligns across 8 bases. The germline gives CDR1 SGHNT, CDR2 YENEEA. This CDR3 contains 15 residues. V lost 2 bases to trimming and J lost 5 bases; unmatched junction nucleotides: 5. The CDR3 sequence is CASSLRGLDDNEQFF. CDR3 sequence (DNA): TGTGCCAGCAGCTTAAGGGGACTAGACGACAATGAGCAGTTCTTC.

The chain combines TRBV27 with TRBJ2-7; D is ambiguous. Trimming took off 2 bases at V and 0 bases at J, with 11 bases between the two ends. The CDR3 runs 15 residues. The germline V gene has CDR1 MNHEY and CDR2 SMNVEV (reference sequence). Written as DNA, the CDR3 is TGTGCCAGCAGTTTACAAGCCGGTAGCTCCTACGAGCAGTACTTC. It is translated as CASSLQAGSSYEQYF.

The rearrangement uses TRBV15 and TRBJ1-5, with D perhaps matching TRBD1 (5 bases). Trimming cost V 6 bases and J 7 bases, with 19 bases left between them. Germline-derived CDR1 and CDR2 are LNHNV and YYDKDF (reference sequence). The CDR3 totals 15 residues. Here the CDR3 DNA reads TGTGCCACCAGAGCCGACAGAGAAATTGGGCAGCCCCAGCATTTT. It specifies CATRADREIGQPQHF.

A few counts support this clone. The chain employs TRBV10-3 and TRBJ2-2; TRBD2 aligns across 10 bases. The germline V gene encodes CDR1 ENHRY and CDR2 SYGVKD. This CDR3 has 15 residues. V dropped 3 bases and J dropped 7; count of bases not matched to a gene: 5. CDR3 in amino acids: CAISEPTSGLGELFF. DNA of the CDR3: TGTGCCATCAGTGAACCGACTAGCGGGCTCGGGGAGCTGTTTTTT.

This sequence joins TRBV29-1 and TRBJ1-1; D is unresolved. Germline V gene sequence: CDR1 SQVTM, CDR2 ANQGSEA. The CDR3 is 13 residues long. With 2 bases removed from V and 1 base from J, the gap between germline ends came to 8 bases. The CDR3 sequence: CSVEPDWNTEAFF. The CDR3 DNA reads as TGCAGCGTTGAACCGGACTGGAACACTGAAGCTTTCTTT.

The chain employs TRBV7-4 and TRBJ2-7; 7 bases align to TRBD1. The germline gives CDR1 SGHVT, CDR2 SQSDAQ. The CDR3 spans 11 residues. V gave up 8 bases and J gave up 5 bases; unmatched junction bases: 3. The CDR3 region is CASATGDEQYF. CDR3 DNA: TGTGCCAGCGCAACAGGGGACGAGCAGTACTTC.

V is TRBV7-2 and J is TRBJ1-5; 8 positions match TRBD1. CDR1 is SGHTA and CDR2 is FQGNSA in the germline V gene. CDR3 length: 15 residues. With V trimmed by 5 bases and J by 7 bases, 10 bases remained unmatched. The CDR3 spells CASSDGGQGRQPQHF. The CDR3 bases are TGTGCCAGCAGCGACGGAGGACAGGGCAGGCAGCCCCAGCATTTT.

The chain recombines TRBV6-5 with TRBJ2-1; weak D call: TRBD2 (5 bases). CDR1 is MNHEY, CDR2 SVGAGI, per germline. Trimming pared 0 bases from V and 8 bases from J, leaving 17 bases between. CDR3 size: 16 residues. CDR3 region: CASSYSELDIRYEQFF. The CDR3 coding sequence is TGTGCCAGCAGTTACTCGGAACTAGATATTCGCTATGAGCAGTTCTTC.

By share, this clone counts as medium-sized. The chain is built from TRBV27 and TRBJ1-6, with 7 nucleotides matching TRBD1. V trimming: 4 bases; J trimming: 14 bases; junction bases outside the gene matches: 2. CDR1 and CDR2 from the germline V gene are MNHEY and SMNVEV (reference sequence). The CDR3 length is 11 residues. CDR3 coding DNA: TGTGCCAGCAGTTCCGGGACAGCCCTCCACTTT. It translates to CASSSGTALHF.

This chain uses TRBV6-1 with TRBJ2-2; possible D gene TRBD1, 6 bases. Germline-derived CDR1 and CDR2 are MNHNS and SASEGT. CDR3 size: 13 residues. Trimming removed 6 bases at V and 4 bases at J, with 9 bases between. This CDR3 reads CASSSDSTGELFF. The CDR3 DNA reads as TGTGCCAGCAGCTCGGACAGCACCGGGGAGCTGTTTTTT.

The CDR3 loop is CASSLGQGSTEAFF. Here the CDR3 DNA reads TGTGCCAGCAGCTTAGGGCAGGGCAGCACTGAAGCTTTCTTT. This sequence joins TRBV7-9 and TRBJ1-1; D perhaps matches TRBD1 (5 bases). The CDR3 runs 14 residues. Germline V gives CDR1 SEHNR, CDR2 FQNEAQ (reference sequence). Trimming took 1 base from V and 4 from J, leaving 10 bases between them.

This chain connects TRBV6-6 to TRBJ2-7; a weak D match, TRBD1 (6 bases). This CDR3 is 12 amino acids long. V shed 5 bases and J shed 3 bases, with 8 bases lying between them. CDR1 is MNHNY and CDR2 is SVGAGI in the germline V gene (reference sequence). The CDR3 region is CASSPGDYEQYF. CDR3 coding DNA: TGTGCCAGCAGTCCAGGGGACTACGAGCAGTACTTC.

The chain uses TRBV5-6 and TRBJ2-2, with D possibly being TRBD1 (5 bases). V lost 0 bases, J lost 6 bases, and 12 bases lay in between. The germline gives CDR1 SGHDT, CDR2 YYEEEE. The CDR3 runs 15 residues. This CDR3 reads CASSLGTGVAGELFF. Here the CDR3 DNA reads TGTGCCAGCAGCTTGGGAACAGGTGTGGCCGGGGAGCTGTTTTTT.